This is a list of T cell receptor beta chains from one sample in a study of cytomegalovirus exposure and HLA in healthy donors. Sequenced by immunoSEQ multiplex PCR; TCRdb stores in-frame clones only, minus some. The data show just over 80,000 clones, and the top ten clones hold 1.1%. Sample: PBMCs. The receptors were sampled from a woman aged 30 to 39 in good health and CMV-seronegative. Each CDR3 is given with its conserved first and last residue.

J gene: TRBJ1-1
V gene: TRBV19
CDR3 protein: CASRGRGNTEAFF

J gene: TRBJ1-1
V gene: TRBV7-9
CDR3 protein: CASSPHRGLNTEAFF

J gene: TRBJ2-1
V gene: TRBV5-1
CDR3 protein: CASSSSGTNYNEQFF

J gene: TRBJ1-1
V gene: TRBV18
CDR3 protein: CASSPRLGEAEDFF

J gene: TRBJ2-7
V gene: TRBV4-1
CDR3 protein: CASSQEMGLAGSYEQYF

J gene: TRBJ1-3
V gene: TRBV6-5
CDR3 protein: CASSYEGRHSGNTIYF

J gene: TRBJ2-1
V gene: TRBV5-1
CDR3 protein: CASSLGLSRSSYNEQFF

J gene: TRBJ2-3
V gene: TRBV7-9
CDR3 protein: CASSILDYTDTQYF

J gene: TRBJ2-2
V gene: TRBV30
CDR3 protein: CAWSVREDGELFF

J gene: TRBJ2-3
V gene: TRBV2
CDR3 protein: CASCVIATDTQYF

J gene: TRBJ1-4
V gene: TRBV30
CDR3 protein: CAWSSVAGEKLFF

J gene: TRBJ2-2
V gene: TRBV14
CDR3 protein: CASSRTGFDGELFF

J gene: TRBJ1-1
V gene: TRBV16
CDR3 protein: CASSQYGSLNTEAFF

J gene: TRBJ2-2
V gene: TRBV4-2
CDR3 protein: CASTSWIAGGQTGELFF

J gene: TRBJ1-1
V gene: TRBV2
CDR3 protein: CASSEDSEAFF

J gene: TRBJ1-2
V gene: TRBV7-9
CDR3 protein: CASRGAGQGANGYTF

J gene: TRBJ2-7
V gene: TRBV7-9
CDR3 protein: CASSSQGPYEQYF

J gene: TRBJ1-1
V gene: TRBV6-1
CDR3 protein: CASSEGRQGLGWAFF

J gene: TRBJ2-7
V gene: TRBV5-6
CDR3 protein: CASSSNRRSEQYF

J gene: TRBJ1-1
V gene: TRBV29-1
CDR3 protein: CSATENTEAFF

J gene: TRBJ1-2
V gene: TRBV5-4
CDR3 protein: CASSFRGLPNYGYTF

J gene: TRBJ2-5
V gene: TRBV14
CDR3 protein: CASSQDWASGEETQYF

J gene: TRBJ2-7
V gene: TRBV30
CDR3 protein: CAWSGGLTNEQYF

J gene: TRBJ1-1
V gene: TRBV29-1
CDR3 protein: CSVEDEGDTEAFF

J gene: TRBJ2-7
V gene: TRBV21-1
CDR3 protein: CASRPNGTEAYEQYF

J gene: TRBJ2-7
V gene: TRBV5-1
CDR3 protein: CASSLVEGTSEQYF

J gene: TRBJ2-3
V gene: TRBV5-1
CDR3 protein: CASSETSVADTQYF

J gene: TRBJ2-2
V gene: TRBV5-1
CDR3 protein: CASSSGGNSGSHGGELFF

J gene: TRBJ2-7
V gene: TRBV4-1
CDR3 protein: CASSQEEGAVYEQYF

J gene: TRBJ1-1
V gene: TRBV7-2
CDR3 protein: CASSSGWGDWDTEAFF

J gene: TRBJ2-2
V gene: TRBV27
CDR3 protein: CASSLTSGSAGELFF

J gene: TRBJ2-5
V gene: TRBV18
CDR3 protein: CASSPRLEETQYF

J gene: TRBJ2-2
V gene: TRBV5-1
CDR3 protein: CASSLDQSGVTGELFF

J gene: TRBJ2-7
V gene: TRBV30
CDR3 protein: CACNRGLSAYEQYF

J gene: TRBJ1-3
V gene: TRBV30
CDR3 protein: CAWSRRRLTGRSSGNTIYF

J gene: TRBJ1-2
V gene: TRBV4-1
CDR3 protein: CASSLRQGDGYTF

J gene: TRBJ2-1
V gene: TRBV29-1
CDR3 protein: CSGFADEQFF